The next 16 T cell receptor beta chains were all read from a single sample in a study of identical twins. MiXCR was run by TCRdb on the 5' RACE reads, yielding one entry per CDR3 protein. The repertoire holds about 240,000 distinct CDR3 sequences, with 7.5% as singletons. The sample also formed part of further work on yellow fever vaccine responses in identical twins.

Sequenced input: CD8+ T cells sorted from blood. The receptors here all came from a woman between 18 and 29 years old in good health.

At least ten counts were recorded for this clonotype. The CDR3 DNA reads as TGCAGCGTTTCGGACCAGAGCGGTGAAAAACTGTTTTTT. Amino acid sequence: CSVSDQSGEKLFF. V usage is TRBV29-1 and J usage is TRBJ1-4; D not certain. Germline V gene lookup returns CDR1 SQVTM and CDR2 ANQGSEA. The CDR3 extends over 13 amino acids. Trimming cost V 5 bases and J 7 bases, with 14 bases left between them.

Notes on this clonotype: A much larger clone lies a single base off, so this may be a read error. V gene TRBV9 combines with J gene TRBJ2-1; D tentatively fits TRBD1 or TRBD2 (5 bases each). The V gene lost 7 bases and the J gene lost 2 bases, with 22 bases spanning the gap. The length of the CDR3 is 17 residues. Looked up from germline, CDR1 is SGDLS and CDR2 is YYNGEE. CDR3 DNA: TGTGCCAGCGGGGACCCTAGGCGGTATGCACCCTACAATGAGCAGTTCTTC. It translates to CASGDPRRYAPYNEQFF.

This clonotype turned up a few times. This chain links TRBV28 with TRBJ1-2, with no clear D. This CDR3 is 14 amino acids long. CDR1 and CDR2 from the germline V gene are MDHEN and SYDVKM. Deletions cut 2 bases from V and 6 bases from J, with 13 bases between. CDR3 region: CASSLLEGLDGYTF. Here the CDR3 DNA reads TGTGCCAGCAGTTTACTGGAGGGTCTTGATGGCTACACCTTC.

The rearrangement uses TRBV28 and TRBJ2-1, with D possibly being TRBD2 (5 bases). CDR1 MDHEN and CDR2 SYDVKM come from the germline V gene. V lost 5 bases, J lost 6 bases, and 20 bases lay in between. CDR3 length equals 16 residues. This CDR3 is CASSQATTGGVNEQFF. Written as DNA, the CDR3 is TGTGCCAGCAGTCAAGCGACCACTGGAGGTGTCAATGAGCAGTTCTTC. Full variable domain (outside the CDR3, taken from reference TRBV28 and TRBJ2-1): DVKVTQSSRYLVKRTGEKVFLECVQDMDHENMFWYRQDPGLGLRLIYFSYDVKMKEKGDIPEGYSVSREKKERFSLILESASTNQTSMYLCASSQATTGGVNEQFFGPGTRLTVL.

This chain connects TRBV7-6 to TRBJ2-5; possibly TRBD2 for D (6 bases). Germline loops: CDR1 SGHVS, CDR2 FNYEAQ. Trimming stripped 0 bases from V and 10 bases from J, with 15 bases between. This CDR3 contains 14 residues. The CDR3 coding sequence is TGTGCCAGCAGCTTAGCGGCCGCCGGAGGGGACCAGTACTTC. This sequence encodes CASSLAAAGGDQYF.

The V and J genes are TRBV27 and TRBJ2-1, with 9 bases aligning to TRBD1. There are 14 residues in the CDR3. CDR1 and CDR2 (germline): MNHEY, SMNVEV (reference sequence). V dropped 11 bases and J dropped 5; count of bases not matched to a gene: 10. Here the CDR3 reads CACNRGPSHNEQFF. The CDR3, as DNA: TGTGCCTGCAACAGGGGGCCATCCCACAATGAGCAGTTCTTC.

In this sample, this clonotype turned up a few times. This rearrangement joins TRBV28 to TRBJ2-1; D is ambiguous. Per the germline V gene, CDR1 is MDHEN and CDR2 is SYDVKM. Trimming took 3 bases from V and 10 from J, leaving 19 bases between them. This CDR3 has 15 amino acids. CDR3 residues: CASSFPVDAKPEQFF. The CDR3 DNA is TGTGCCAGCAGTTTCCCCGTGGATGCGAAACCAGAGCAGTTCTTC.

This clonotype has at least ten counts. The CDR3 coding sequence is TGTGCCAGCAGCTCTGGACTAGCGGGAGCCTACAATGAGCAGTTCTTC. Amino acid sequence: CASSSGLAGAYNEQFF. V and J are TRBV9 and TRBJ2-1; TRBD2 matches at 13 bases. The CDR3 has 16 residues. J lost 2 bases, V lost 4 bases, and 3 bases had no gene match. Germline V lookup: CDR1 SGDLS, CDR2 YYNGEE.

This clonotype showed up just a few times. This chain connects TRBV4-1 to TRBJ1-2; D ambiguous. Per the germline V gene, CDR1 is MGHRA and CDR2 is YSYEKL. V was trimmed by 3 bases and J by 2 bases, leaving 16 bases between them. There are 16 residues in the CDR3. For the CDR3, the DNA is TGCGCCAGCAGCCAGGAGACCGGGGTTAAGAACTATGGCTACACCTTC. It is translated as CASSQETGVKNYGYTF.

This clonotype was seen at least ten times. The chain joins TRBV28 to TRBJ2-5; 8 nucleotides align to TRBD2. The V and J ends lost 6 bases and 2 bases, in that order; junction bases with no gene match: 5. This CDR3 comprises 14 residues. The germline CDR1 and CDR2 sequences are MDHEN and SYDVKM. CDR3 in amino acids: CASSWTSRQETQYF. The CDR3 coding sequence is TGTGCCAGCAGCTGGACTAGCAGGCAAGAGACCCAGTACTTC.

This clonotype was counted at least ten times. The gene calls are TRBV3-1 and TRBJ2-2, with D uncertain. The CDR3 totals 15 residues. Germline V gene data show CDR1 as LGHDT and CDR2 as YNNKEL (reference sequence). V was clipped by 1 base and J by 6 bases, with 12 bases between them. In DNA form, the CDR3 reads TGTGCCAGCAGCCAAGTAACAGCCGGGTCCGGGGAGCTGTTTTTT. Protein: CASSQVTAGSGELFF. The full variable domain, rest sourced from reference TRBV3-1 and TRBJ2-2, is DTAVSQTPKYLVTQMGNDKSIKCEQNLGHDTMYWYKQDSKKFLKIMFSYNNKELIINETVPNRFSPKSPDKAHLNLHINSLELGDSAVYFCASSQVTAGSGELFFGEGSRLTVL.

This clonotype was picked up a small number of times. The rearrangement joins TRBV24-1 to TRBJ2-1; D gene uncertain. This CDR3 region has 10 residues. V dropped 5 bases and J dropped 9 bases, with 4 bases sitting between them. Germline V gene data show CDR1 as KGHDR and CDR2 as SFDVKD. In DNA form, the CDR3 reads TGTGCCACCAGTGGGCCTGAGCAGTTCTTC. Translation: CATSGPEQFF.

The chain combines TRBV9 with TRBJ2-1; D is perhaps TRBD1 (5 bases). Germline CDR1 SGDLS, CDR2 YYNGEE. Trimming left V 4 bases short and J 3 bases short, with 11 bases between. This CDR3 has 14 residues. The CDR3 DNA is TGTGCCAGCAGCCCCAGGGCCTTCTACAATGAGCAGTTCTTC. It codes for CASSPRAFYNEQFF.

This clonotype was counted many times. This chain links TRBV5-1 with TRBJ1-5, with D unclear. This CDR3 region has 17 residues. CDR1 and CDR2 from the germline V gene are SGHRS and YFSETQ. Trimming pared 3 bases from V and 2 bases from J, leaving 18 bases between. The CDR3 sequence: CASSSRSVRRGNQPQHF. The CDR3 DNA reads as TGCGCCAGCAGCTCACGTAGTGTGAGGAGAGGCAATCAGCCCCAGCATTTT.

Ten or more counts support this clonotype. The V call is TRBV14, the J call TRBJ2-3, with D maybe TRBD1 (6 bases). This CDR3 has 15 residues. Looked up from germline, CDR1 is SGHDN and CDR2 is FVKESK. Trimming took off 4 bases at V and 1 base at J, with 12 bases between the two ends. The CDR3 loop is CASSRTGSRTDTQYF. CDR3 sequence (DNA): TGTGCCAGCAGCCGCACAGGGTCGCGCACAGATACGCAGTATTTT.

The table lists this clonotype with a few counts. The chain carries TRBV2 and TRBJ2-1; D not resolved. Germline V CDR1 and CDR2: SNHLY, FYNNEI. Trimming pared 5 bases from V and 3 bases from J, leaving 17 bases between. The length of the CDR3 is 16 residues. The CDR3 DNA sequence: TGTGCCAGCAGTTTATCGGACCAAAGAATCTACAATGAGCAGTTCTTC. This translates into CASSLSDQRIYNEQFF.